One sample yielded the 21 T cell receptor beta chains listed below, sequenced in a study of cytomegalovirus exposure and HLA in healthy donors. The PCR employed 60 Vbeta primers together with 13 Jbeta primers. Only in-frame clones appear in the TCRdb table, and some are missing; sequencing was by immunoSEQ multiplex PCR. The profile covers about 200,000 clones, with approximately 78% appearing a single time and around 6.3% taken by the ten largest. The sequencing input was PBMCs. Source of these receptors: a woman aged 50 to 65 in good health and CMV-seropositive.

The rearrangement links TRBV28 to TRBJ1-1; tentatively, D is TRBD1 (5 bases). V gave up 5 bases and J gave up 6 bases, with 10 bases separating them. The CDR3 is 12 amino acids. Germline CDR1 reads MDHEN; CDR2 reads SYDVKM. CDR3 nucleotide sequence: TGTGCCAGCAGTATAACAGGTCCTGAAGCTTTCTTT. Protein: CASSITGPEAFF.

J is TRBJ1-1 and V is TRBV5-6; D is possibly TRBD1 (5 bases). The CDR3 covers 18 residues. Deletions cut 0 bases from V and 5 bases from J, with 23 bases between. CDR1 SGHDT and CDR2 YYEEEE come from the germline V gene. This chain's CDR3 is CASSLDIGFREGSTEAFF. As DNA, the CDR3 is TGTGCCAGCAGCTTGGACATAGGGTTCAGGGAAGGAAGTACTGAAGCTTTCTTT.

This clone was counted once. The rearrangement uses TRBV28 and TRBJ2-1, with TRBD2 matching 13 bases. V lost 4 bases and J lost 8; bases outside the gene matches: 8. This CDR3 comprises 16 residues. CDR1 MDHEN and CDR2 SYDVKM come from the germline V gene. The DNA for the CDR3 is TGTGCCAGCAGTTCCCGACTAGCGGGAGGACCTTATGAGCAGTTCTTC. Translated: CASSSRLAGGPYEQFF.

This chain joins TRBV2 and TRBJ2-1, with 10 bases lining up with TRBD2. Germline V gene sequence: CDR1 SNHLY, CDR2 FYNNEI. CDR3 length equals 14 residues. With V trimmed by 7 bases and J by 7 bases, 7 bases remained unmatched. CDR3 loop: CASIRTSGGNEQFF. The CDR3 nucleotides read TGTGCCAGCATCCGGACTAGCGGAGGAAATGAGCAGTTCTTC.

This chain joins TRBV7-8 and TRBJ1-2; D call uncertain. Trimming pared 2 bases from V and 2 bases from J, leaving 12 bases between. There are 15 residues in the CDR3. From germline, CDR1 is SGHVS and CDR2 FQNEAQ. The CDR3 nucleotides are TGTGCCAGCAGCTTATCCTTACTTCTGAACTATGGCTACACCTTC. This encodes CASSLSLLLNYGYTF.

The genes are TRBV15 and TRBJ2-1; D perhaps matches TRBD1 (6 bases). Trimming stripped 6 bases from V and 3 bases from J, with 18 bases between. This CDR3 is built from 16 residues. Germline V gives CDR1 LNHNV, CDR2 YYDKDF (reference sequence). The CDR3 DNA is TGTGCCACCAGATTAGGGGCAGGGGCTATCTACAATGAGCAGTTCTTC. Protein: CATRLGAGAIYNEQFF.

The V and J genes are TRBV7-2 and TRBJ2-2; D remains ambiguous. V was trimmed by 5 bases and J by 7 bases, leaving 11 bases between them. CDR3 length: 13 residues. CDR1 and CDR2 (germline): SGHTA, FQGNSA. CDR3 amino acids: CASSPRVGGELFF. The CDR3 bases are TGTGCCAGCAGCCCCCGGGTCGGCGGGGAGCTGTTTTTT.

The chain joins TRBV18 to TRBJ2-5; 9 bases match TRBD1. V shed 2 bases, J shed 1 base, and the junction held 2 bases outside the gene matches. Germline values: CDR1 KGHSH, CDR2 LQKENI. The CDR3 sequence is 15 residues long. CDR3 sequence (DNA): TGTGCCAGCTCACCAGGGACAGGGTCCCAAGAGACCCAGTACTTC. This codes for CASSPGTGSQETQYF.

J is TRBJ2-7 and V is TRBV7-8; possibly TRBD2 for D (6 bases). Germline lookup yields CDR1 SGHVS and CDR2 FQNEAQ. The V gene lost 1 base and the J gene lost 4 bases, with 20 bases spanning the gap. CDR3 length: 17 amino acids. The CDR3 loop reads CASSLDLFGGGKYEQYF. As DNA, the CDR3 is TGTGCCAGCAGCTTAGATTTGTTTGGTGGGGGGAAATACGAGCAGTACTTC.

V and J are TRBV21-1 and TRBJ2-3; TRBD2 is taken as the D call from the table, unchecked against the DNA. TRBV21-1 represents a pseudogene. The CDR3 is made up of 16 amino acids. The CDR3: CASSKGAGGGTDTQYF. The CDR3, as DNA: TGTGCCAGCAGCAAAGGGGCGGGGGGAGGCACAGATACGCAGTATTTT.

V gene TRBV27 combines with J gene TRBJ2-1, with 11 bases aligning to TRBD2. The CDR3 consists of 22 residues. The germline CDR1 and CDR2 sequences are MNHEY and SMNVEV (reference sequence). V shed 6 bases and J 5 bases; nucleotides not matched to a gene: 27. CDR3 in DNA: TGTGCCAGCAGCGCACCTGTGCTCCGGGAAATAGCGGGGGGGCCTGTGCACAATGAGCAGTTCTTC. Its protein is CASSAPVLREIAGGPVHNEQFF.

The V and J genes are TRBV5-1 and TRBJ2-1, with 10 bases identical to TRBD2. The germline gives CDR1 SGHRS, CDR2 YFSETQ. The CDR3 totals 15 residues. V lost 1 base and J lost 9; bases outside the gene matches: 7. In DNA form, the CDR3 reads TGCGCCAGCAGCTTGATTACTAGCGGGATTGGTGAGCAGTTCTTC. As protein: CASSLITSGIGEQFF.

This clone was observed a handful of times. The chain is built from TRBV2 and TRBJ2-3; 7 nucleotides agree with TRBD2. The CDR3 is made up of 12 amino acids. V trimming: 8 bases; J trimming: 5 bases; junction bases outside the gene matches: 4. CDR1 is SNHLY and CDR2 is FYNNEI in the germline V gene. CDR3 nucleotides: TGTGCCAGCGGCGCGGGGGAAGATACGCAGTATTTT. Its translation: CASGAGEDTQYF.

The V gene is TRBV28, the J gene TRBJ1-6; TRBD1 matches at 7 bases. CDR3 length equals 14 residues. With V trimmed by 6 bases and J by 6 bases, 5 bases remained unmatched. The germline V gene has CDR1 MDHEN and CDR2 SYDVKM. The CDR3 sequence is CASSGQVVNSPLHF. The CDR3 DNA reads TGTGCCAGCAGCGGACAGGTCGTTAATTCACCCCTCCACTTT.

The CDR3, as DNA: TGTGCCAGCAGCTTTCCCGGACAGCGACAGGTGGAGACCCAGTACTTC. Its protein product is CASSFPGQRQVETQYF. The V and J genes are TRBV5-4 and TRBJ2-5; possibly TRBD1 for D (6 bases). V was shortened by 2 bases and J by 5 bases, with 19 bases between the two germline ends. This CDR3 is 16 amino acids long. From germline, CDR1 is SGHNT and CDR2 YYREEE (reference sequence).

To note about this clone: The junction differs from germline at one of its ends, possibly a read error. The rearrangement links TRBV6-4 to TRBJ2-2; 13 bases fit TRBD2. The CDR3 extends over 16 amino acids. The germline gives CDR1 MRHNA, CDR2 SNTAGT. The CDR3 sequence is CASNTSGGANTGELFF. The CDR3 bases are TGTGCCAGCAATACTAGCGGGGGGGCGAATACCGGGGAGCTGTTTTTT.

The chain carries TRBV10-3 and TRBJ2-3; 7 positions match TRBD2. Germline lookup yields CDR1 ENHRY and CDR2 SYGVKD. The CDR3 length is 16 residues. Trimming cost V 0 bases and J 0 bases; bases outside gene matches: 3. This chain's CDR3 is CAISESASGSTDTQYF. In DNA form, the CDR3 reads TGTGCCATCAGTGAGTCTGCTAGCGGTAGCACAGATACGCAGTATTTT.

The sample holds a few counts of this clone. The chain uses TRBV28 and TRBJ2-3; 11 nucleotides align to TRBD2. Germline lookup yields CDR1 MDHEN and CDR2 SYDVKM. CDR3 size: 16 residues. Germline trimming cut 5 bases from V and 3 bases from J; bases unmatched to any gene: 7. CDR3 nucleotides: TGTGCCAGCAGTCGGGAGACTAGCGGGGCAACAGATACGCAGTATTTT. Its translation is CASSRETSGATDTQYF.

The rearrangement uses TRBV7-9 and TRBJ1-4; D may be TRBD1 (6 bases). V gave up 5 bases and J gave up 4 bases, with 11 bases separating them. This CDR3 has 14 residues. Germline assignment: CDR1 SEHNR and CDR2 FQNEAQ (reference sequence). The CDR3 sequence: CASSLGQFNEKLFF. The CDR3 DNA sequence: TGTGCCAGCAGCCTCGGACAGTTTAATGAAAAACTGTTTTTT.

The chain employs TRBV7-9 and TRBJ1-1, with no clear D. CDR3 length equals 15 residues. The germline V and J ends were trimmed by 1 base and 3 bases, with 12 bases remaining between them. Germline V lookup: CDR1 SEHNR, CDR2 FQNEAQ (reference sequence). The chain's CDR3 is CASSLDSPSDTEAFF. For the CDR3, the DNA is TGTGCCAGCAGCTTAGACAGCCCATCGGACACTGAAGCTTTCTTT.

V is TRBV27 and J is TRBJ2-1; D possibly corresponds to TRBD1 (6 bases). The germline V gene has CDR1 MNHEY and CDR2 SMNVEV (reference sequence). V lost 3 bases, J lost 7 bases, and 7 bases lay in between. The CDR3 loop spans 12 amino acids. The CDR3 bases are TGTGCCAGCAGTTTCCAGGGGAATGAGCAGTTCTTC. Amino acid sequence: CASSFQGNEQFF.